A selection of T cell receptor beta chains follows, all from one sample in a study of cytomegalovirus exposure and HLA in healthy donors. Assay: immunoSEQ multiplex PCR; the TCRdb copy retains only in-frame clones and omits some. The table lists hundreds of thousands of clones, around 88% of them singletons. The sequencing sample was made of PBMCs. Receptors were obtained from a woman between 18 and 29 years old in good health and CMV-seronegative. Both conserved end residues are part of each CDR3. The D gene is left open where the match is weak. Clone size, where shown, is once, few, many, or a class for clones that have expanded.

d_call: TRBD2
v_call: TRBV2
j_call: TRBJ2-1
clone_size: few
cdr3_nt: TGTGCCAGCAGTGAAAGAGCGGGGGGGCGGGGCGAGCAGTTCTTC
cdr3_aa: CASSERAGGRGEQFF

d_call: NA
v_call: TRBV19
j_call: TRBJ1-5
clone_size: NA
cdr3_nt: TGTGCCAGTGTCCCTGGACAGACTTATGTAGAGAATCAGCCCCAGCATTTT
cdr3_aa: CASVPGQTYVENQPQHF

d_call: NA
v_call: TRBV27
j_call: TRBJ2-7
clone_size: NA
cdr3_nt: TGTGCCAGCAGTTTGAAAGTACGGTACGAGCAGTACTTC
cdr3_aa: CASSLKVRYEQYF

d_call: NA
v_call: TRBV5-8
j_call: TRBJ2-6
clone_size: NA
cdr3_nt: TGTGCCAGCAGCCCCTGGGAGTCTGGGGCCAACGTCCTGACTTTC
cdr3_aa: CASSPWESGANVLTF

d_call: NA
v_call: TRBV6-1
j_call: TRBJ1-4
clone_size: NA
cdr3_nt: TGTGCCAGCAGTGACCCCTCTTTGGCGGGAAGAACTGAAAAACTGTTTTTT
cdr3_aa: CASSDPSLAGRTEKLFF

d_call: NA
v_call: TRBV5-1
j_call: TRBJ1-5
clone_size: NA
cdr3_nt: TGCGCCAGCAGCTTGGTCAGGTATAGCAATCAGCCCCAGCATTTT
cdr3_aa: CASSLVRYSNQPQHF

d_call: NA
v_call: TRBV7-2
j_call: TRBJ1-5
clone_size: NA
cdr3_nt: TGTGCCAGCAGCTCTCAGGGTTTTAGCAATCAGCCCCAGCATTTT
cdr3_aa: CASSSQGFSNQPQHF

d_call: TRBD2
v_call: TRBV18
j_call: TRBJ2-3
clone_size: NA
cdr3_nt: TGTGCCAGCTCATCACGGGCGGGGGGCAACACAGATACGCAGTATTTT
cdr3_aa: CASSSRAGGNTDTQYF

d_call: TRBD1
v_call: TRBV18
j_call: TRBJ2-4
clone_size: NA
cdr3_nt: TGTGCCAGCTCACCAAGTCCCCCTGGGACAGCACAAAACATTCAGTACTTC
cdr3_aa: CASSPSPPGTAQNIQYF

d_call: NA
v_call: TRBV11-2
j_call: TRBJ1-2
clone_size: NA
cdr3_nt: TGTGCCAGCAGCCCTCGTCAAAACGTGGGCCCTTATGGCTACACCTTC
cdr3_aa: CASSPRQNVGPYGYTF

d_call: TRBD1
v_call: TRBV4-3
j_call: TRBJ1-2
clone_size: once
cdr3_nt: TGCGCCAGCAGCCAAGATGCACAGGGGGCATATGGCTACACCTTC
cdr3_aa: CASSQDAQGAYGYTF

d_call: NA
v_call: TRBV11-2
j_call: TRBJ2-7
clone_size: NA
cdr3_nt: TGTGCCAGCAGCCCCCTCTACGAGCAGTACTTC
cdr3_aa: CASSPLYEQYF

d_call: NA
v_call: TRBV21-1
j_call: TRBJ1-5
clone_size: once
cdr3_nt: TGTGCCAGCAGAAAATGGGACAGGGGCAATCAGCCCCAGCATTTT
cdr3_aa: CASRKWDRGNQPQHF

d_call: NA
v_call: TRBV7-2
j_call: TRBJ2-7
clone_size: NA
cdr3_nt: TGTGCCAGCGCCCTTCCCCCGGCTAGCGCCTACTCCTACGAGCAGTACTTC
cdr3_aa: CASALPPASAYSYEQYF

d_call: NA
v_call: TRBV6-6
j_call: TRBJ2-1
clone_size: NA
cdr3_nt: TGTGCCAGCAGTTACACGGTCACTGAAGAGCAGTTCTTC
cdr3_aa: CASSYTVTEEQFF

d_call: NA
v_call: TRBV18
j_call: TRBJ1-1
clone_size: NA
cdr3_nt: TGTGCCAGCTCACCTGAGTCGGACACTGAAGCTTTCTTT
cdr3_aa: CASSPESDTEAFF

d_call: TRBD2
v_call: TRBV5-1
j_call: TRBJ2-3
clone_size: NA
cdr3_nt: TGCGCCAGCAGCGCCAGCGGGGGCCCCCGTGGCTTCTCGTGGTATTTT
cdr3_aa: CASSASGGPRGFSWYF

d_call: TRBD1
v_call: TRBV2
j_call: TRBJ1-2
clone_size: NA
cdr3_nt: TGTGCCAGCAGGATTACAGGGGGCACCTATGGCTACACCTTC
cdr3_aa: CASRITGGTYGYTF

d_call: TRBD2
v_call: TRBV28
j_call: TRBJ2-7
clone_size: NA
cdr3_nt: TGTGCCAGCAGGGCCCTGGGGGGGGGCTACGAGCAGTACTTC
cdr3_aa: CASRALGGGYEQYF

d_call: NA
v_call: TRBV2
j_call: TRBJ2-7
clone_size: NA
cdr3_nt: TGTGCCAGCAGGGTTTCTCAGGTTGGCTACGAGCAGTACTTC
cdr3_aa: CASRVSQVGYEQYF

d_call: NA
v_call: TRBV4-1
j_call: TRBJ1-5
clone_size: once
cdr3_nt: TGCGCCAGCAGCCAAGTTGGAGTTGGACAGCCCCAGCATTTT
cdr3_aa: CASSQVGVGQPQHF

d_call: NA
v_call: TRBV9
j_call: TRBJ2-5
clone_size: NA
cdr3_nt: TGTGCCAGCAGCGTAGTACCTGAGGAGACCCAGTACTTC
cdr3_aa: CASSVVPEETQYF

d_call: NA
v_call: TRBV7-9
j_call: TRBJ2-7
clone_size: NA
cdr3_nt: TGTGCCAGCAGCTTGGGGGCCGAGCAGTACTTC
cdr3_aa: CASSLGAEQYF

d_call: NA
v_call: TRBV10-2
j_call: TRBJ1-3
clone_size: NA
cdr3_nt: TGCGCCAGCAGGGACGGGAGCTCTGGAAACACCATATATTTT
cdr3_aa: CASRDGSSGNTIYF

d_call: NA
v_call: TRBV4-3
j_call: TRBJ2-7
clone_size: NA
cdr3_nt: TGCGCCAGCAGCCAAGATCGGAGGGGTTACGAGCAGTACTTC
cdr3_aa: CASSQDRRGYEQYF

d_call: NA
v_call: TRBV25-1
j_call: TRBJ2-1
clone_size: NA
cdr3_nt: TGTGCCAGCAGTGAATATATGTGGCAGTACAATGAGCAGTTCTTC
cdr3_aa: CASSEYMWQYNEQFF

d_call: TRBD2
v_call: TRBV7-8
j_call: TRBJ2-3
clone_size: NA
cdr3_nt: TGTGCCAGCACGCAGGGCTGGACTAGCGACACAGATACGCAGTATTTT
cdr3_aa: CASTQGWTSDTDTQYF

d_call: TRBD2
v_call: TRBV7-9
j_call: TRBJ2-1
clone_size: NA
cdr3_nt: TGTGCCAGCAGCTTGGGACTAGCGGGATTGTATGAGCAGTTCTTC
cdr3_aa: CASSLGLAGLYEQFF

d_call: NA
v_call: TRBV5-5
j_call: TRBJ2-7
clone_size: NA
cdr3_nt: TGTGCCAGCCTTGACACAGCCTACGAGCAGTACTTC
cdr3_aa: CASLDTAYEQYF

d_call: TRBD1
v_call: TRBV19
j_call: TRBJ2-7
clone_size: NA
cdr3_nt: TGTGCCAGTAGTAGCCCGGGACAGGGAAAATACGAGCAGTACTTC
cdr3_aa: CASSSPGQGKYEQYF

d_call: NA
v_call: TRBV7-9
j_call: TRBJ2-5
clone_size: once
cdr3_nt: TGTGCCAGCAGAGGCCTAGGCGGTAAAGAGACCCAGTACTTC
cdr3_aa: CASRGLGGKETQYF

d_call: NA
v_call: TRBV2
j_call: TRBJ2-4
clone_size: NA
cdr3_nt: TGTGCCAGCAGGGGCACAGGGTTAAACATTCAGTACTTC
cdr3_aa: CASRGTGLNIQYF

d_call: TRBD2
v_call: TRBV7-6
j_call: TRBJ2-7
clone_size: NA
cdr3_nt: TGTGCCAGCAGCCAAACCGGGCTAGCGGGCTACGAGCAGTACTTC
cdr3_aa: CASSQTGLAGYEQYF

d_call: NA
v_call: TRBV2
j_call: TRBJ2-7
clone_size: NA
cdr3_nt: TGTGCCAGCAAGAGCGTGCAATCCTACGAGCAGTACTTC
cdr3_aa: CASKSVQSYEQYF

d_call: NA
v_call: TRBV7-9
j_call: TRBJ2-5
clone_size: NA
cdr3_nt: TGTTCCAGCAGCGCCCCAGATCGCCAGTACTTC
cdr3_aa: CSSSAPDRQYF

d_call: TRBD1
v_call: TRBV7-9
j_call: TRBJ1-2
clone_size: once
cdr3_nt: TGTGCCAGCAGCAAGAACCGGGACAGGGGTGGCTATGGCTACACCTTC
cdr3_aa: CASSKNRDRGGYGYTF

d_call: TRBD2
v_call: TRBV2
j_call: TRBJ2-7
clone_size: NA
cdr3_nt: TGTGCCAGCAGCCCCGTGTTAGCGGGCTCCTACGAGCAGTACTTC
cdr3_aa: CASSPVLAGSYEQYF

d_call: NA
v_call: TRBV7-9
j_call: TRBJ1-2
clone_size: NA
cdr3_nt: TGTGCCAGCAGCTTAGTTGATCCCTTGCGGGGCTACGCCTTC
cdr3_aa: CASSLVDPLRGYAF

d_call: NA
v_call: TRBV27
j_call: TRBJ2-4
clone_size: NA
cdr3_nt: TGTGCCAGCAGTTTTGAATTTAACTCAGCCAAAAACATTCAGTACTTC
cdr3_aa: CASSFEFNSAKNIQYF

d_call: TRBD2
v_call: TRBV5-1
j_call: TRBJ2-2
clone_size: once
cdr3_nt: TGCGCCAGCAGCGGGGGGACTAGCGGGAACACCGGGGAGCTGTTTTTT
cdr3_aa: CASSGGTSGNTGELFF

d_call: TRBD1
v_call: TRBV25-1
j_call: TRBJ2-1
clone_size: NA
cdr3_nt: TGTGCCAGCAGTGTTACAGGGGGCTGCAATGAGCAGTTCTTC
cdr3_aa: CASSVTGGCNEQFF

d_call: TRBD1
v_call: TRBV13
j_call: TRBJ2-7
clone_size: NA
cdr3_nt: TGTGCCAGCAGCCCTGGGCAGGGGGCCTACGAGCAGTACTTC
cdr3_aa: CASSPGQGAYEQYF

d_call: NA
v_call: TRBV29-1
j_call: TRBJ2-6
clone_size: NA
cdr3_nt: TGCAGCGTTAGGCGGTCTGGGGCCAACGTCCTGACTTTC
cdr3_aa: CSVRRSGANVLTF

d_call: NA
v_call: TRBV4-3
j_call: TRBJ1-6
clone_size: NA
cdr3_nt: TGCGCCAGCAGCCAAGGCAGGGGTAGCTCCTATAATTCACCCCTCCACTTT
cdr3_aa: CASSQGRGSSYNSPLHF

d_call: NA
v_call: TRBV14
j_call: TRBJ1-5
clone_size: NA
cdr3_nt: TGTGCCGGGATGGGATCAGGGGTACAGCAGCCCCAGCATTTT
cdr3_aa: CAGMGSGVQQPQHF

d_call: NA
v_call: TRBV5-6
j_call: TRBJ1-2
clone_size: once
cdr3_nt: TGTGCCAGCAGCTTGGATCCTTTCGGCAGGGGAAATGGCTACACCTTC
cdr3_aa: CASSLDPFGRGNGYTF

d_call: NA
v_call: TRBV28
j_call: TRBJ2-7
clone_size: once
cdr3_nt: TGTGCCAGCAGTTTGCAGGGGTCTGTCTCCTACGAGCAGTACTTC
cdr3_aa: CASSLQGSVSYEQYF

d_call: NA
v_call: TRBV7-6
j_call: TRBJ2-4
clone_size: few
cdr3_nt: TGTGCCAGCAGCCGCGGGACAGTCGAGCACATTCAGTACTTC
cdr3_aa: CASSRGTVEHIQYF

d_call: NA
v_call: TRBV27
j_call: TRBJ1-1
clone_size: NA
cdr3_nt: TGTGCCAGCAGCCCTCGGAGGCCGCAATCGTCGGTCTACACTGAAGCTTTCTTT
cdr3_aa: CASSPRRPQSSVYTEAFF

d_call: NA
v_call: TRBV7-9
j_call: TRBJ1-6
clone_size: NA
cdr3_nt: TGTGCCAGCAGCTTATCGACAGCGAATTCACCCCTCCACTTT
cdr3_aa: CASSLSTANSPLHF

d_call: TRBD2
v_call: TRBV5-5
j_call: TRBJ2-3
clone_size: NA
cdr3_nt: TGTGCCAGCAGCAAGGCCGGGGGGTGGCTCGCAGATACGCAGTATTTT
cdr3_aa: CASSKAGGWLADTQYF

d_call: NA
v_call: TRBV28
j_call: TRBJ2-1
clone_size: NA
cdr3_nt: TGTGCCAGCAGTTTAGCGGCAGCTGACTACAATGAGCAGTTCTTC
cdr3_aa: CASSLAAADYNEQFF

d_call: TRBD1
v_call: TRBV29-1
j_call: TRBJ1-1
clone_size: NA
cdr3_nt: TGCAGCGGGAGGGGACAGGCCCCCGAAGCCTTCTTT
cdr3_aa: CSGRGQAPEAFF